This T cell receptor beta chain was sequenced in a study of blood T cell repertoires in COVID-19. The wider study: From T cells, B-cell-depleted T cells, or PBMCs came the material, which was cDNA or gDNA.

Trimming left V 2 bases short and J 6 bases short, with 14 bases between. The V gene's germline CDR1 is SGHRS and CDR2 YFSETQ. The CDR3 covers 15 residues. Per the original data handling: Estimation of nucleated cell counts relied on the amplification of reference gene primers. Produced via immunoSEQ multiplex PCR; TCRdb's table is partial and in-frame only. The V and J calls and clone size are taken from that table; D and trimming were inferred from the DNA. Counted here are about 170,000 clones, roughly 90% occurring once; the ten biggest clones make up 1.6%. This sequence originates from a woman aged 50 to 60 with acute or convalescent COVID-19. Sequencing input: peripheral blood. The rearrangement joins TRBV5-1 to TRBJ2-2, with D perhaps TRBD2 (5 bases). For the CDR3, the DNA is TGCGCCAGCAGCTTAGACTCCATGAGGGCCGGGGAGCTGTTTTTT. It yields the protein CASSLDSMRAGELFF.